These T cell receptor beta chains were read from a single sample in a study of glioma-infiltrating T cells after dendritic cell vaccination. The data were produced by immunoSEQ multiplex PCR, yet TCRdb's version contains in-frame clones alone and is incomplete. The sample lists roughly 100,000 clones; roughly 81% were seen once. This specimen consisted of blood, obtained before dendritic cell vaccination. The receptors shown here come from a human donor with glioblastoma. Both conserved end residues are part of each CDR3. D genes are given only for firm matches. Clone size is stated in some rows and not others, as once, few, many or a class when expanded.

clone_size: NA; v_call: TRBV30; cdr3_length: 14; j_call: TRBJ2-2; d_call: NA; cdr3_aa: CAWRWRLDTGELFF; cdr3_nt: TGTGCCTGGAGATGGCGGCTGGACACCGGGGAGCTGTTTTTT
clone_size: NA; v_call: TRBV4-2; cdr3_length: 16; j_call: TRBJ2-3; d_call: TRBD2; cdr3_aa: CASSLEPGLAADTQYF; cdr3_nt: TGTGCCAGCAGCCTGGAGCCGGGACTAGCGGCAGATACGCAGTATTTT
clone_size: NA; v_call: TRBV4-2; cdr3_length: 15; j_call: TRBJ1-1; d_call: NA; cdr3_aa: CASSLQLVEAPTAFF; cdr3_nt: TGTGCCAGCAGCCTTCAGTTGGTTGAGGCTCCGACAGCTTTCTTT
clone_size: once; v_call: TRBV5-1; cdr3_length: 14; j_call: TRBJ2-7; d_call: NA; cdr3_aa: CASSLAMGPSEQYF; cdr3_nt: TGCGCCAGCAGCTTGGCCATGGGCCCGAGCGAGCAGTACTTC
clone_size: NA; v_call: TRBV12-5; cdr3_length: 12; j_call: TRBJ1-5; d_call: NA; cdr3_aa: CASGLYREPQHF; cdr3_nt: TGTGCTAGTGGTTTGTACAGGGAGCCCCAGCATTTT
clone_size: NA; v_call: TRBV7-8; cdr3_length: 17; j_call: TRBJ2-7; d_call: NA; cdr3_aa: CASSQGWAGAELYEQYF; cdr3_nt: TGTGCCAGCAGCCAGGGGTGGGCGGGGGCAGAACTCTACGAGCAGTACTTC
clone_size: NA; v_call: TRBV30; cdr3_length: 14; j_call: TRBJ1-2; d_call: NA; cdr3_aa: CAWSVQVTAYGYTF; cdr3_nt: TGTGCCTGGAGTGTACAAGTGACAGCCTATGGCTACACCTTC
clone_size: NA; v_call: TRBV19; cdr3_length: 14; j_call: TRBJ1-2; d_call: NA; cdr3_aa: CASSPGGGRYGYTF; cdr3_nt: TGTGCCAGTAGTCCCGGGGGGGGCAGGTATGGCTACACCTTC
clone_size: NA; v_call: TRBV7-9; cdr3_length: 14; j_call: TRBJ2-7; d_call: TRBD1; cdr3_aa: CASSFRDRLYEQYF; cdr3_nt: TGTGCCAGCAGCTTTCGGGACAGGCTCTACGAGCAGTACTTC
clone_size: NA; v_call: TRBV7-2; cdr3_length: 12; j_call: TRBJ1-5; d_call: NA; cdr3_aa: CATSVRLGPQHF; cdr3_nt: TGTGCCACCTCAGTCAGGTTGGGGCCCCAGCATTTT
clone_size: NA; v_call: TRBV4-3; cdr3_length: 14; j_call: TRBJ2-3; d_call: NA; cdr3_aa: CASSQLSSTDTQYF; cdr3_nt: TGCGCCAGCAGCCAACTATCTAGCACAGATACGCAGTATTTT
clone_size: NA; v_call: TRBV10-3; cdr3_length: 14; j_call: TRBJ1-5; d_call: NA; cdr3_aa: CAISESAGTQPQHF; cdr3_nt: TGTGCCATCAGTGAGTCGGCGGGGACTCAGCCCCAGCATTTT
clone_size: NA; v_call: TRBV30; cdr3_length: 12; j_call: TRBJ1-1; d_call: NA; cdr3_aa: CASPGDSTEAFF; cdr3_nt: TGTGCCTCCCCCGGGGATAGTACTGAAGCTTTCTTT
clone_size: NA; v_call: TRBV7-9; cdr3_length: 17; j_call: TRBJ2-1; d_call: TRBD2; cdr3_aa: CASSFVYSGGNYNEQFF; cdr3_nt: TGTGCCAGCAGCTTTGTGTACAGCGGGGGGAATTACAATGAGCAGTTCTTC
clone_size: NA; v_call: TRBV7-8; cdr3_length: 17; j_call: TRBJ2-3; d_call: TRBD2; cdr3_aa: CASSKPGLAASTDTQYF; cdr3_nt: TGTGCCAGCAGCAAGCCGGGACTAGCGGCTAGCACAGATACGCAGTATTTT
clone_size: few; v_call: TRBV12-5; cdr3_length: 11; j_call: TRBJ2-3; d_call: NA; cdr3_aa: CASVGADTQYF; cdr3_nt: TGTGCTAGTGTCGGGGCAGATACGCAGTATTTT
clone_size: NA; v_call: TRBV6-1; cdr3_length: 16; j_call: TRBJ2-7; d_call: NA; cdr3_aa: CASSEALRGNSYEQYF; cdr3_nt: TGTGCCAGCAGTGAAGCGCTTCGGGGGAACTCCTACGAGCAGTACTTC
clone_size: NA; v_call: TRBV30; cdr3_length: 13; j_call: TRBJ1-5; d_call: TRBD1; cdr3_aa: CAWSGGQNQPQHF; cdr3_nt: TGTGCCTGGAGTGGGGGACAGAATCAGCCCCAGCATTTT
clone_size: NA; v_call: TRBV7-7; cdr3_length: 15; j_call: TRBJ2-2; d_call: TRBD1; cdr3_aa: CASRPGQGDTGELFF; cdr3_nt: TGTGCTAGCAGGCCGGGACAGGGGGACACCGGGGAGCTGTTTTTT
clone_size: NA; v_call: TRBV7-2; cdr3_length: 16; j_call: TRBJ1-4; d_call: NA; cdr3_aa: CASSFEGFATNEKLFF; cdr3_nt: TGTGCCAGCAGCTTCGAGGGATTTGCAACTAATGAAAAACTGTTTTTT
clone_size: NA; v_call: TRBV6-4; cdr3_length: 15; j_call: TRBJ2-6; d_call: NA; cdr3_aa: CASSDRGSGANVLTF; cdr3_nt: TGTGCCAGCAGTGACAGGGGCTCTGGGGCCAACGTCCTGACTTTC
clone_size: NA; v_call: TRBV7-2; cdr3_length: 16; j_call: TRBJ2-5; d_call: NA; cdr3_aa: CASSPRLDGGQETQYF; cdr3_nt: TGTGCCAGCAGCCCCAGACTAGACGGGGGTCAAGAGACCCAGTACTTC
clone_size: once; v_call: TRBV30; cdr3_length: 12; j_call: TRBJ1-1; d_call: NA; cdr3_aa: CAWDTGIAEAFF; cdr3_nt: TGTGCCTGGGATACAGGGATCGCTGAAGCTTTCTTT
clone_size: once; v_call: TRBV5-1; cdr3_length: 16; j_call: TRBJ1-6; d_call: TRBD1; cdr3_aa: CASSHRQGFYNSPLHF; cdr3_nt: TGCGCCAGCAGTCATAGACAGGGGTTTTATAATTCACCCCTCCACTTT
clone_size: few; v_call: TRBV30; cdr3_length: 14; j_call: TRBJ1-1; d_call: NA; cdr3_aa: CAWGSDGMNTEAFF; cdr3_nt: TGTGCCTGGGGCTCGGACGGGATGAACACTGAAGCTTTCTTT
clone_size: NA; v_call: TRBV13; cdr3_length: 13; j_call: TRBJ2-7; d_call: TRBD2; cdr3_aa: CASRRPGGYEQYF; cdr3_nt: TGTGCCAGCAGACGGCCGGGGGGGTACGAGCAGTACTTC
clone_size: NA; v_call: TRBV7-2; cdr3_length: 13; j_call: TRBJ1-5; d_call: TRBD1; cdr3_aa: CASSLDRDQPQHF; cdr3_nt: TGTGCCAGCAGCTTGGACAGGGATCAGCCCCAGCATTTT
clone_size: once; v_call: TRBV19; cdr3_length: 15; j_call: TRBJ1-1; d_call: NA; cdr3_aa: CASSMASGLNTEAFF; cdr3_nt: TGTGCCAGTAGTATGGCTTCAGGGCTTAACACTGAAGCTTTCTTT
clone_size: NA; v_call: TRBV7-3; cdr3_length: 16; j_call: TRBJ1-3; d_call: NA; cdr3_aa: CASSFPAGGAGNTIYF; cdr3_nt: TGTGCCAGCAGCTTCCCCGCGGGGGGAGCTGGAAACACCATATATTTT
clone_size: NA; v_call: TRBV4-2; cdr3_length: 17; j_call: TRBJ1-3; d_call: NA; cdr3_aa: CASSQDQGTDAGNTIYF; cdr3_nt: TGTGCCAGCAGCCAAGATCAGGGGACCGATGCTGGAAACACCATATATTTT
clone_size: NA; v_call: TRBV6-1; cdr3_length: 12; j_call: TRBJ1-1; d_call: NA; cdr3_aa: CASSEIQGWAFF; cdr3_nt: TGTGCCAGCAGTGAAATACAGGGTTGGGCTTTCTTT
clone_size: few; v_call: TRBV25-1; cdr3_length: 16; j_call: TRBJ2-1; d_call: NA; cdr3_aa: CASTPLIGQGYNEQFF; cdr3_nt: TGTGCCAGCACCCCTCTCATCGGGCAGGGCTACAATGAGCAGTTCTTC
clone_size: few; v_call: TRBV30; cdr3_length: 14; j_call: TRBJ1-4; d_call: TRBD1; cdr3_aa: CAWSATGANEKLFF; cdr3_nt: TGTGCCTGGAGTGCTACAGGGGCTAATGAAAAACTGTTTTTT
clone_size: NA; v_call: TRBV11-3; cdr3_length: 16; j_call: TRBJ2-1; d_call: TRBD2; cdr3_aa: CASSIRTSRDYNEQFF; cdr3_nt: TGTGCCAGCAGCATTCGGACTAGCCGGGACTACAATGAGCAGTTCTTC
clone_size: NA; v_call: TRBV29-1; cdr3_length: 13; j_call: TRBJ1-1; d_call: NA; cdr3_aa: CSVCRDGGTEAFF; cdr3_nt: TGCAGCGTTTGCCGGGACGGGGGCACTGAAGCTTTCTTT
clone_size: NA; v_call: TRBV30; cdr3_length: 15; j_call: TRBJ1-3; d_call: NA; cdr3_aa: CAWSATGSSGNTIYF; cdr3_nt: TGTGCCTGGAGCGCAACAGGGTCCTCTGGAAACACCATATATTTT
clone_size: NA; v_call: TRBV18; cdr3_length: 15; j_call: TRBJ1-1; d_call: TRBD1; cdr3_aa: CASSLPGGRDTEAFF; cdr3_nt: TGTGCCAGCTCACTCCCAGGGGGCAGGGACACTGAAGCTTTCTTT
clone_size: NA; v_call: TRBV13; cdr3_length: 14; j_call: TRBJ2-7; d_call: NA; cdr3_aa: CASSLGLQAYEQYF; cdr3_nt: TGTGCCAGCAGCTTGGGGCTACAGGCCTACGAGCAGTACTTC
clone_size: NA; v_call: TRBV12-5; cdr3_length: 16; j_call: TRBJ1-3; d_call: NA; cdr3_aa: CASGLVLQAFGNTIYF; cdr3_nt: TGTGCTAGTGGTTTGGTACTACAAGCATTCGGAAACACCATATATTTT
clone_size: NA; v_call: TRBV5-1; cdr3_length: 16; j_call: TRBJ1-1; d_call: NA; cdr3_aa: CASSLAAGVKAGEAFF; cdr3_nt: TGCGCCAGCAGCTTGGCAGCGGGGGTCAAAGCCGGAGAAGCTTTCTTT
clone_size: once; v_call: TRBV5-4; cdr3_length: 16; j_call: TRBJ2-3; d_call: NA; cdr3_aa: CASSLPGERSTDTQYF; cdr3_nt: TGTGCCAGCAGCCTCCCCGGGGAGCGAAGCACAGATACGCAGTATTTT
clone_size: NA; v_call: TRBV6-5; cdr3_length: 12; j_call: TRBJ2-1; d_call: NA; cdr3_aa: CASSSVYNEQFF; cdr3_nt: TGTGCCAGCAGCTCAGTCTACAATGAGCAGTTCTTC
clone_size: few; v_call: TRBV7-2; cdr3_length: 14; j_call: TRBJ2-7; d_call: TRBD2; cdr3_aa: CASSASGGAYEQYF; cdr3_nt: TGTGCCAGCAGCGCTAGCGGGGGGGCCTACGAGCAGTACTTC
clone_size: NA; v_call: TRBV7-9; cdr3_length: 11; j_call: TRBJ1-1; d_call: NA; cdr3_aa: CASSKLDEAFF; cdr3_nt: TGTGCCAGCAGTAAACTTGATGAAGCTTTCTTT
clone_size: NA; v_call: TRBV29-1; cdr3_length: 13; j_call: TRBJ2-5; d_call: NA; cdr3_aa: CSVEPRNGETQYF; cdr3_nt: TGCAGCGTTGAACCGCGCAATGGAGAGACCCAGTACTTC
clone_size: once; v_call: TRBV10-2; cdr3_length: 18; j_call: TRBJ2-7; d_call: TRBD2; cdr3_aa: CASSEMGLAGASSYEQYF; cdr3_nt: TGCGCCAGCAGTGAGATGGGACTAGCGGGGGCCTCCTCCTACGAGCAGTACTTC
clone_size: NA; v_call: TRBV6-4; cdr3_length: 13; j_call: TRBJ2-2; d_call: NA; cdr3_aa: CASSPSVTGELFF; cdr3_nt: TGTGCCAGCAGTCCTAGCGTCACCGGGGAGCTGTTTTTT
clone_size: NA; v_call: TRBV6-5; cdr3_length: 15; j_call: TRBJ1-6; d_call: NA; cdr3_aa: CASSHRLRGHSPLHF; cdr3_nt: TGTGCCAGCAGTCACAGGCTTCGGGGACACTCACCCCTCCACTTT
clone_size: NA; v_call: TRBV5-5; cdr3_length: 16; j_call: TRBJ2-5; d_call: TRBD2; cdr3_aa: CASSPGLADLQETQYF; cdr3_nt: TGTGCCAGCAGCCCGGGACTAGCAGACCTGCAAGAGACCCAGTACTTC
clone_size: few; v_call: TRBV13; cdr3_length: 15; j_call: TRBJ2-5; d_call: TRBD1; cdr3_aa: CASSRDRAFQETQYF; cdr3_nt: TGTGCCAGCAGCCGGGACAGGGCTTTCCAAGAGACCCAGTACTTC